The 12 T cell receptor beta chains listed next were all sequenced from one sample in a study of T cells in Graves' hyperthyroidism and ophthalmopathy (dated by TCRdb to between 2017 and 2020). Receptors were amplified or captured by multiplex PCR. Sequencing used an Illumina HiSeq 2000. Amplification of TCR beta CDR3 regions was carried out from RNA transcripts. The TCR CDR3 was subjected to a first round of RT-PCR using the HTBI primer set and the Qiagen OneStep RT-PCR kit. TCRdb itself trimmed the public reads at Q25 with fastp, ran MiXCR and retained productive beta chains. Rows merge per CDR3 protein into single entries with the most common DNA and genes. The sample table shows approximately 200,000 distinct CDR3 sequences, and around 16% are seen once. Of the sample, about 48% falls within the top ten clones. The sample taken for sequencing was blood. Every receptor here comes from a man aged 40-50 years with Graves' hyperthyroidism.

The rearrangement joins TRBV12-3 or TRBV12-4 to TRBJ2-2; TRBD2 is a possible D gene (5 bases). The CDR3 is 16 residues long. V was clipped by 3 bases and J by 0 bases, with 11 bases between them. CDR3 bases: TGTGCCAGCAGTTTTTTATGGGGAGCGAACACCGGGGAGCTGTTTTTT. Amino acids: CASSFLWGANTGELFF.

This clonotype was counted ten times or more. V gene TRBV11-3 combines with J gene TRBJ2-1; D could derive from TRBD1 or TRBD2 (5 bases each). This CDR3 comprises 14 residues. Germline-derived CDR1 and CDR2 are SGHNT and YENEEA. The V end lost 1 base, the J end lost 7 bases, and 11 bases lay between the germline ends. In nucleotides, the CDR3 is TGTGCCAGCAGCTTAGCTGGGGGTGGGAATGAGCAGTTCTTC. It specifies CASSLAGGGNEQFF. Filled out from reference TRBV11-3 and TRBJ2-1, the complete variable domain reads EAGVVQSPRYKIIEKKQPVAFWCNPISGHNTLYWYLQNLGQGPELLIRYENEEAVDDSQLPKDRFSAERLKGVDSTLKIQPAELGDSAVYLCASSLAGGGNEQFFGPGTRLTVL.

The chain recombines TRBV19 with TRBJ1-1; D may be TRBD1 (6 bases). The length of the CDR3 is 15 residues. Trimming removed 6 bases from V and 3 bases from J, with 17 bases in between. Germline CDR1 LNHDA, CDR2 SQIVND (reference sequence). The CDR3: CASRDPGGKDTEAFF. CDR3 nucleotides: TGTGCCAGTAGGGACCCGGGGGGCAAGGACACTGAAGCTTTCTTT.

This clonotype was seen many times. The chain recombines TRBV20-1 with TRBJ2-1, with D possibly being TRBD1 (7 bases). Germline CDR1 and CDR2: DFQATT and SNEGSKA (reference sequence). Trimming removed 3 bases at V and 10 bases at J, with 13 bases between. The CDR3 spans 12 residues. CDR3 in DNA: TGCAGTGCTAGCGTCAGGGGGGTGGAGCAGTTCTTC. The encoded protein is CSASVRGVEQFF.

This clonotype was recorded at least ten times. V gene TRBV20-1 combines with J gene TRBJ1-3, with D maybe TRBD1 (5 bases). Germline V CDR1 and CDR2: DFQATT, SNEGSKA (reference sequence). The CDR3 loop spans 14 amino acids. V was shortened by 3 bases and J by 2 bases, with 11 bases between the two germline ends. Here the CDR3 DNA reads TGCAGTGCTAGGGAAGGGACCGCTGGAAACACCATATATTTT. This sequence encodes CSAREGTAGNTIYF.

The chain uses TRBV28 and TRBJ1-2; D is unclear. This CDR3 has 13 amino acids. Germline CDR1 and CDR2: MDHEN and SYDVKM. The V end lost 4 bases, the J end lost 4 bases, and 10 bases lay between the germline ends. DNA for the CDR3: TGTGCCAGCAGTTACCTCCGGGGCTATGGCTACACCTTC. As protein: CASSYLRGYGYTF.

Many counts were recorded for this clonotype. The chain uses TRBV20-1 and TRBJ1-1; no clear D gene. Germline loops: CDR1 DFQATT, CDR2 SNEGSKA (reference sequence). The CDR3 consists of 14 residues. Trimming took off 0 bases at V and 2 bases at J, with 10 bases between the two ends. The CDR3 region is CSARELQRNTEAFF. As DNA, the CDR3 is TGCAGTGCTAGAGAACTCCAGAGAAACACTGAAGCTTTCTTT.

In its sample, this clonotype was seen many times. The V gene is TRBV2, the J gene TRBJ1-5, with a possible D match to TRBD1 (5 bases). Germline lookup yields CDR1 SNHLY and CDR2 FYNNEI. V lost 4 bases and J lost 4, with 14 bases in between. CDR3 length: 15 residues. In DNA, the CDR3 is TGTGCCAGCAGTGTAGGCCGGGGGGGGAATCAGCCCCAGCATTTT. Protein: CASSVGRGGNQPQHF.

This clonotype came up once. This chain uses TRBV6-5 with TRBJ2-1; D remains ambiguous. CDR1 is MNHEY, CDR2 SVGAGI, per germline. The CDR3 sequence is 12 residues long. V dropped 4 bases and J dropped 7 bases, with 8 bases sitting between them. This chain's CDR3 is CASSSRPNEQFF. The CDR3 nucleotides read TGTGCCAGCAGTTCCCGCCCAAATGAGCAGTTCTTC.

A note on this clonotype: A much bigger clone sits one base away, suggesting this may be a read error. The chain couples TRBV12-3 or TRBV12-4 to TRBJ1-1; D is unclear. This CDR3 spans 13 amino acids. The chain's CDR3 is CVSTNLDGTEAFF. CDR3 DNA: TGTGTCAGCACCAACCTGGACGGAACTGAAGCTTTCTTT.

This clonotype was detected ten times or more. The V and J genes are TRBV28 and TRBJ1-5; TRBD1 matches 8 bases. J gave up 2 bases and V 6 bases, and 6 bases lay outside the gene matches. CDR3 length equals 15 residues. Germline CDR1 MDHEN, CDR2 SYDVKM. The CDR3 region is CASSQDRVGNQPQHF. CDR3 nucleotides: TGTGCCAGCAGCCAGGACAGGGTAGGCAATCAGCCCCAGCATTTT.

The chain has TRBV30 and TRBJ1-1; no reliable D call. This CDR3 comprises 12 residues. Germline V gives CDR1 GTSNPN, CDR2 SVGIG (reference sequence). V lost 3 bases to trimming and J lost 1 base, with 6 bases between them. For the CDR3, the DNA is TGTGCCTGGAGCCTCCAGAACACTGAAGCTTTCTTT. Translation gives CAWSLQNTEAFF.